The source of this T cell receptor (beta chain) is a study of blood T cell repertoires in COVID-19. Study as a whole: There were acute and convalescent COVID-19 samples, and they came from the United States, Italy and Spain.

The repertoire was sequenced with immunoSEQ multiplex PCR; TCRdb's copy has only in-frame clones and lacks some. The repertoire holds about 190,000 clones, with approximately 90% as singletons. This clone appeared a few times. This CDR3 has 14 amino acids. Germline lookup yields CDR1 MNHEY and CDR2 SMNVEV (reference sequence). With V trimmed by 8 bases and J by 0 bases, 6 bases remained unmatched. This TCR came from a middle-aged man with active or convalescent COVID-19. The sample consisted of peripheral blood. The V and J genes are TRBV27 and TRBJ1-2; TRBD1 agrees at 7 bases. CDR3: CASFSTGANYGYTF. Written as DNA, the CDR3 is TGTGCCAGCTTCTCTACAGGGGCTAACTATGGCTACACCTTC.